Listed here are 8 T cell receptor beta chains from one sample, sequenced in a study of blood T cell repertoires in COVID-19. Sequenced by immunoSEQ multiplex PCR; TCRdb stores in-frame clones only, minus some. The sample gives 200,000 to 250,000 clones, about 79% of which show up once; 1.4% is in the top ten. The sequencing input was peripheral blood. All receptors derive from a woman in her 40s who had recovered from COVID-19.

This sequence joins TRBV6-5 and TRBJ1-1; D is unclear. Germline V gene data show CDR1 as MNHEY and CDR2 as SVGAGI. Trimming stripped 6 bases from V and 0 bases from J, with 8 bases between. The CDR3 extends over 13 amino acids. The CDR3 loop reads CASRATMNTEAFF. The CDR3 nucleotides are TGTGCCAGCAGAGCCACGATGAACACTGAAGCTTTCTTT.

The CDR3 reads CASSEWATTSEAFF. CDR3 nucleotide sequence: TGTGCCAGCAGTGAGTGGGCCACCACGTCTGAAGCTTTCTTT. This chain links TRBV2 with TRBJ1-1; D is ambiguous. V was clipped by 3 bases and J by 6 bases, with 14 bases between them. The CDR3 totals 14 residues. Germline assignment: CDR1 SNHLY and CDR2 FYNNEI.

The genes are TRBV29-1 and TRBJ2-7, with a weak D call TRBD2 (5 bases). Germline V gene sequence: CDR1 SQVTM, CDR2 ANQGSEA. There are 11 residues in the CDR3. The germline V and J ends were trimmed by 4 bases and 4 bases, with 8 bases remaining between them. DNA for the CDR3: TGCAGCGTTGTATGGGAGTACGAGCAGTACTTC. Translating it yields CSVVWEYEQYF.

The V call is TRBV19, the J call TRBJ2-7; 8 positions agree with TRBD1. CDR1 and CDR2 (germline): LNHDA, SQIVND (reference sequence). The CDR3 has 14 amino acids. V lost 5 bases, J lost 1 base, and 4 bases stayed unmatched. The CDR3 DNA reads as TGTGCCAGTAGTCCACGACAGGGGTCCTACGAGCAGTACTTC. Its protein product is CASSPRQGSYEQYF.

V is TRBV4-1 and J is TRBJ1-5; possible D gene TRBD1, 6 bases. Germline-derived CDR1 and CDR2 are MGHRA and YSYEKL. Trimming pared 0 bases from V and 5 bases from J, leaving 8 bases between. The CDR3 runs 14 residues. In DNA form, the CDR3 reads TGCGCCAGCAGCCAAGAGCAGGGGTATCAGCCCCAGCATTTT. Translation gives CASSQEQGYQPQHF.

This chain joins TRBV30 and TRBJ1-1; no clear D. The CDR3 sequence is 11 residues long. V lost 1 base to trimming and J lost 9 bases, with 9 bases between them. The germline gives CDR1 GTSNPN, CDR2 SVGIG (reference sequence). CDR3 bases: TGTGCCTGGAGTGCAAGAGAGCAAGCTTTCTTT. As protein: CAWSAREQAFF.

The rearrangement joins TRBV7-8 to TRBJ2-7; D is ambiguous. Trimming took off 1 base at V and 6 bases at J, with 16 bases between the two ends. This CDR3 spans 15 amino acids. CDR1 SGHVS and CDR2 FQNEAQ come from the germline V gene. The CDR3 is CASSLGARLVSEQYF. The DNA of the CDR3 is TGTGCCAGCAGCTTAGGAGCGCGGCTAGTCTCCGAGCAGTACTTC.

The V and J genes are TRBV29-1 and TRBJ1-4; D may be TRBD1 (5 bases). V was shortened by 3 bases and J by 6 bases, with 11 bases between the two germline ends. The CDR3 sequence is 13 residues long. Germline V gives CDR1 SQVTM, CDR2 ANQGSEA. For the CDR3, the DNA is TGCAGCGTTGATTCCGGGGGGGATGAAAAACTGTTTTTT. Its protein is CSVDSGGDEKLFF.